The 15 T cell receptor beta chains presented below share a single source sample, sequenced in a study of blood T cell repertoires in COVID-19. Produced via immunoSEQ multiplex PCR; TCRdb's table is partial and in-frame only. The repertoire holds under 120,000 clones, 70% to 80% seen once, with under 25% in the top ten. The sample comprised peripheral blood. These TCRs come from a man in his 70s with active or convalescent COVID-19.

This clone was counted between two and nine times. The chain has TRBV20-1 and TRBJ2-1, with D perhaps TRBD2 (6 bases). The CDR3 loop spans 11 amino acids. CDR1 DFQATT and CDR2 SNEGSKA come from the germline V gene (reference sequence). CDR3 residues: CGTPNYNEQFF. CDR3 nucleotide sequence: TGCGGGACTCCGAATTACAATGAGCAGTTCTTC.

The V gene is TRBV28, the J gene TRBJ2-7; 7 positions match TRBD1. The CDR3 extends over 13 amino acids. After removal of 5 bases from V and 6 bases from J, the junction contained 7 bases not matched to a gene. Germline loops: CDR1 MDHEN, CDR2 SYDVKM. CDR3 sequence (DNA): TGTGCCAGCAGTATCGGACAGGCGGGCGAGCAGTACTTC. It codes for CASSIGQAGEQYF.

V is TRBV7-9 and J is TRBJ2-2; D gene ambiguous. CDR1 and CDR2 from the germline V gene are SEHNR and FQNEAQ (reference sequence). The CDR3 sequence is 11 residues long. V lost 5 bases, J lost 7 bases, and 5 bases lay in between. CDR3 in amino acids: CASSLIGELFF. The CDR3 nucleotides are TGTGCCAGCAGCCTTATCGGGGAGCTGTTTTTT.

The chain carries TRBV29-1 and TRBJ1-1; D possibly corresponds to TRBD1 (5 bases). The CDR3 runs 12 residues. V dropped 7 bases and J dropped 3 bases, with 12 bases sitting between them. In germline, CDR1 is SQVTM, CDR2 ANQGSEA. The DNA of the CDR3 is TGCAGCGACAGAAGACAGTACACTGAAGCTTTCTTT. This encodes CSDRRQYTEAFF.

V gene TRBV6-1 combines with J gene TRBJ2-7; D is unclear. Trimming took off 2 bases at V and 0 bases at J, with 11 bases between the two ends. Germline CDR1 is MNHNS and CDR2 is SASEGT. The CDR3 spans 15 residues. Here the CDR3 reads CASSEYVSSSYEQYF. The CDR3 DNA is TGTGCCAGCAGTGAATACGTCTCCAGCTCCTACGAGCAGTACTTC.

The chain carries TRBV24-1 and TRBJ2-1, with 11 positions matching TRBD2. CDR3 length equals 18 residues. The ends lost 3 bases at V and 8 bases at J; junction bases unmatched: 14. Germline loops: CDR1 KGHDR, CDR2 SFDVKD. CDR3 bases: TGTGCCACCAGTGATCCCCCCCGTGGTAGCGGGAGGGCGCATGAGCAGTTCTTC. Its protein is CATSDPPRGSGRAHEQFF.

The V call is TRBV11-2, the J call TRBJ2-7; 12 bases are shared with TRBD2. CDR3 length equals 17 residues. Germline V gene sequence: CDR1 SGHAT, CDR2 FQNNGV. The trim removed 5 bases at V and 4 bases at J, leaving 12 bases unmatched. CDR3 sequence reads: CASSAPPGLAGLYEQYF. The CDR3 DNA is TGTGCCAGCAGCGCCCCTCCAGGACTAGCGGGGCTGTACGAGCAGTACTTC. Drawing the rest from reference TRBV11-2 and TRBJ2-7, the complete variable domain is EAGVAQSPRYKIIEKRQSVAFWCNPISGHATLYWYQQILGQGPKLLIQFQNNGVVDDSQLPKDRFSAERLKGVDSTLKIQPAKLEDSAVYLCASSAPPGLAGLYEQYFGPGTRLTVT.

This chain joins TRBV11-2 and TRBJ1-1; 9 bases are shared with TRBD1. Germline CDR1 SGHAT, CDR2 FQNNGV. The CDR3 is made up of 13 amino acids. The J segment lost 6 bases and the V segment lost 5 bases, leaving 4 bases of the junction unmatched. This chain's CDR3 is CASSRDRDAEAFF. The CDR3 DNA sequence: TGTGCCAGCAGCCGGGACAGGGATGCTGAAGCTTTCTTT.

This chain uses TRBV6-7 with TRBJ2-6; 7 bases agree with TRBD1. TRBV6-7 is an ORF, with its function uncertain. This CDR3 has 17 residues. J gave up 0 bases and V 2 bases, and 4 bases lay outside the gene matches. CDR3 loop: CASSYEGQSSGANVLTF. CDR3 bases: TGTGCCAGCAGTTACGAGGGACAGAGCTCTGGGGCCAACGTCCTGACTTTC.

The chain joins TRBV7-2 to TRBJ1-1; D is possibly TRBD1 (5 bases). The ends were cut back, 1 base at V and 7 bases at J, with 16 bases in the middle. In germline, CDR1 is SGHTA, CDR2 FQGNSA. CDR3 size: 15 residues. The CDR3 loop reads CASSLDRGGDIEAFF. DNA of the CDR3: TGTGCCAGCAGCTTAGATAGGGGAGGCGACATTGAAGCTTTCTTT.

This clone was picked up one time. This chain connects TRBV28 to TRBJ1-3, with TRBD1 as a possible D gene (5 bases). V was pared by 6 bases and J by 0 bases, with 15 bases between. This CDR3 has 16 amino acids. Germline-derived CDR1 and CDR2 are MDHEN and SYDVKM. The chain's CDR3 is CASSPGVRGSGNTIYF. CDR3 nucleotide sequence: TGTGCCAGCAGCCCGGGGGTCCGGGGCTCTGGAAACACCATATATTTT.

V and J are TRBV6-6 and TRBJ2-3; the D gene is possibly TRBD1 (6 bases). Germline values: CDR1 MNHNY, CDR2 SVGAGI (reference sequence). The CDR3 is made up of 15 amino acids. The V and J ends lost 5 bases and 2 bases respectively, with 14 bases between them. The CDR3, as DNA: TGTGCCAGCAGTCCTGACAGGACTTTCACAGATACGCAGTATTTT. Translated: CASSPDRTFTDTQYF.

In its sample, this clone was seen a few times. This chain links TRBV23-1 with TRBJ1-4; D unclear. TRBV23-1 belongs to the ORF category, with a function that is uncertain. The CDR3 is 15 residues long. The V end lost 4 bases, the J end lost 8 bases, and 17 bases lay between the germline ends. For the CDR3, the DNA is TGCGCCAGCAGTCTTACGACCCCGACGGGGGAAAAACTGTTTTTT. Translating it yields CASSLTTPTGEKLFF.

The V and J genes are TRBV18 and TRBJ1-1; D ambiguous. V was clipped by 3 bases and J by 0 bases, with 8 bases between them. The V gene's germline CDR1 is KGHSH and CDR2 LQKENI. CDR3 size: 14 residues. The CDR3 sequence is CASSPGRLNTEAFF. In DNA form, the CDR3 reads TGTGCCAGCTCACCGGGCAGATTGAACACTGAAGCTTTCTTT.

The J gene is TRBJ1-1, the V gene TRBV12-2. TRBV12-2 corresponds to a pseudogene. The CDR3 extends over 12 amino acids. The CDR3 sequence: CASRPGGTEAFF. The CDR3 DNA is TGTGCAAGTCGCCCAGGAGGGACTGAAGCTTTCTTT.